This is a list of T cell receptor beta chains from one sample in a study of blood T cell repertoires in COVID-19. Produced via immunoSEQ multiplex PCR; TCRdb's table is partial and in-frame only. The data contain roughly 140,000 clones, over 80% of them singletons. The specimen was PBMCs or T cells enriched from blood (not recorded which). The receptors were gathered from a woman aged 35 to 49 who had recovered from COVID-19. Each CDR3 is given with its conserved first and last residue. Not every row has a clone size; where given, it reads once, few, many or a size class.

CDR3 protein	V gene	J gene	clone size
CASSPGTRGQYF	TRBV12-3/TRBV12-4	TRBJ2-7	-
CASSLVDTGAWGYTF	TRBV7-9	TRBJ1-2	-
CASSIQGSPSPLHF	TRBV19	TRBJ1-6	-
CASSGTGGSFDYGYTF	TRBV19	TRBJ1-2	-
CASGGLVSGELFF	TRBV2	TRBJ2-2	-
CASSQAPGLADEQYF	TRBV4-1	TRBJ2-7	-
CAGTTGKYSNQPQHF	TRBV5-8	TRBJ1-5	-
CSVAIGVSTDTQYF	TRBV29-1	TRBJ2-3	-
CASSLLGEGTMNTEAFF	TRBV7-3	TRBJ1-1	-
CASSLFRTNEQFF	TRBV5-4	TRBJ2-1	-
CASSQGNRGSNQPQHF	TRBV4-1	TRBJ1-5	-
CASSPLAGGTNEQFF	TRBV2	TRBJ2-1	-
CASSSPPSYTQYF	TRBV5-5	TRBJ2-3	-
CASSRPLAGANEQFF	TRBV5-1	TRBJ2-1	-
CASSPQDRVVEKLFF	TRBV27	TRBJ1-4	-
CASSNRQGPTNEKLFF	TRBV19	TRBJ1-4	-
CASSVGDTSYEQYF	TRBV9	TRBJ2-7	-
CASSKDPDTGGAGGNTIYF	TRBV21-1	TRBJ1-3	once